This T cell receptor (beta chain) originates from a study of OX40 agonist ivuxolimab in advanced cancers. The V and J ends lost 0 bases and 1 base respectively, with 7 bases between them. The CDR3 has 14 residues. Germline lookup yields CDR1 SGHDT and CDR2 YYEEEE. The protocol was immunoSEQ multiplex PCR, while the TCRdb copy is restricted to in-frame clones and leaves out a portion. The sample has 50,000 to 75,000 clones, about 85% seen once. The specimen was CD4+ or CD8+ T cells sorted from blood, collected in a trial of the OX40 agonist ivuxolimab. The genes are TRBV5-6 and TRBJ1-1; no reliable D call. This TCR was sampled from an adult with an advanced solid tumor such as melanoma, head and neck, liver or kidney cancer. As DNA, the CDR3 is TGTGCCAGCAGCTTGGATGCGGGGAACACTGAAGCTTTCTTT. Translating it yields CASSLDAGNTEAFF.